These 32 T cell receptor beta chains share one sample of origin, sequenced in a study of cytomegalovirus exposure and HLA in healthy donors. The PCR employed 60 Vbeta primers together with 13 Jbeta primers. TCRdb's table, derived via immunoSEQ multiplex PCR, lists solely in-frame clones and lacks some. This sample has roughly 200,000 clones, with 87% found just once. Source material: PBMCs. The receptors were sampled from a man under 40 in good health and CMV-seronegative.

The CDR3: CSSMGGERGDTQYF. For the CDR3, the DNA is TGCAGCTCCATGGGGGGAGAGAGGGGAGATACGCAGTATTTT. The chain couples TRBV29-1 to TRBJ2-3; tentatively, D is TRBD2 (6 bases). Per germline, CDR1 SQVTM and CDR2 ANQGSEA. The CDR3 spans 14 residues. The V gene lost 8 bases and the J gene lost 5 bases, with 20 bases spanning the gap.

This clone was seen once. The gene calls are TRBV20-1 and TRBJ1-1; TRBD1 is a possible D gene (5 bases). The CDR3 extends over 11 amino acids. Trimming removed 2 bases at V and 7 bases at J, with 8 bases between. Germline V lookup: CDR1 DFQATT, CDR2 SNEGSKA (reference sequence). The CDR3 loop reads CSARRGFEAFF. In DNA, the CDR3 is TGCAGTGCTAGACGGGGGTTTGAAGCTTTCTTT.

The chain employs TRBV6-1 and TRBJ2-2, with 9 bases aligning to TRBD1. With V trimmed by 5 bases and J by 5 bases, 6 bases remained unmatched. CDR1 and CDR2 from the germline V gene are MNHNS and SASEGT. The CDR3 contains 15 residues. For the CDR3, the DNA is TGTGCCAGCAGTCGAAACAGGGGGCGGACCGGGGAGCTGTTTTTT. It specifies CASSRNRGRTGELFF.

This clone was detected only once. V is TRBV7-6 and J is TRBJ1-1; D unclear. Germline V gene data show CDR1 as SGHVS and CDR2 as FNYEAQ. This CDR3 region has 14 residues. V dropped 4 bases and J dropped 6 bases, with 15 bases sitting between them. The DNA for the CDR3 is TGTGCCAGCAGCTCGGTGCGGGAGAGCCCTGAAGCTTTCTTT. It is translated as CASSSVRESPEAFF.

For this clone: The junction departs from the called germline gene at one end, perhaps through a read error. CDR3 protein: CSSSLYPGGYTF. In nucleotides, the CDR3 is TGTTCCAGCAGCTTATATCCAGGAGGCTACACCTTC. The V gene is TRBV7-9, the J gene TRBJ1-2; D unclear. CDR1 SEHNR and CDR2 FQNEAQ come from the germline V gene (reference sequence). This CDR3 is built from 12 residues.

The CDR3 DNA reads as TGCGCCAGCAACGTGCTAGGGGTAGTGGGGGAGACCCAGTACTTC. Amino acids: CASNVLGVVGETQYF. The genes are TRBV5-1 and TRBJ2-5, with a weak D call TRBD1 (5 bases). The CDR3 length is 15 residues. V lost 6 bases and J 5 bases, leaving 20 bases between the germline ends. Germline assignment: CDR1 SGHRS and CDR2 YFSETQ. The full variable domain, rest sourced from reference TRBV5-1 and TRBJ2-5, is KAGVTQTPRYLIKTRGQQVTLSCSPISGHRSVSWYQQTPGQGLQFLFEYFSETQRNKGNFPGRFSGRQFSNSRSEMNVSTLELGDSALYLCASNVLGVVGETQYFGPGTRLLVL.

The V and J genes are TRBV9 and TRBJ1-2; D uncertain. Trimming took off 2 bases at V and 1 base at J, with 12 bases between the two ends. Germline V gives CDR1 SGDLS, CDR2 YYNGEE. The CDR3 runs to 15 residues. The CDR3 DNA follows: TGTGCCAGCAGCGTTGACCCTTACAGTAACTATGGCTACACCTTC. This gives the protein CASSVDPYSNYGYTF.

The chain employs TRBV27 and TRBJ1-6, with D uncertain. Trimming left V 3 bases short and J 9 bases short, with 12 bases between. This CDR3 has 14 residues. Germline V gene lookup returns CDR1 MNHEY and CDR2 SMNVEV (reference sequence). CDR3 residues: CASSFPADSSPLHF. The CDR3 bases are TGTGCCAGCAGTTTCCCAGCGGATAGTTCACCCCTCCACTTT.

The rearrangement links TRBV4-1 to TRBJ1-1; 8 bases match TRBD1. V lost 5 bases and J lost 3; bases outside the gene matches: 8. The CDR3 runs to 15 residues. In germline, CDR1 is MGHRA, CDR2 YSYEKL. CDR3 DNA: TGCGCCAGCAGCGCACTACAGGGGGAGGACACTGAAGCTTTCTTT. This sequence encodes CASSALQGEDTEAFF.

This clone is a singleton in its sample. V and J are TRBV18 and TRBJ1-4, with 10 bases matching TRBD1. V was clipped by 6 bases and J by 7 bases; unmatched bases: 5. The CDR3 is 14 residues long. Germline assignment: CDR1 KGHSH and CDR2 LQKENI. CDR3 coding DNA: TGTGCCAGCTCCCTGGACAGGGGGAGTGAAAAACTGTTTTTT. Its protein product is CASSLDRGSEKLFF.

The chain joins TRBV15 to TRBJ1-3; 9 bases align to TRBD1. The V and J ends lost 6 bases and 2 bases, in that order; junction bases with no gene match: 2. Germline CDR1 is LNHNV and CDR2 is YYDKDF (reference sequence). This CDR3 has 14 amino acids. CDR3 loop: CATRGQGAGNTIYF. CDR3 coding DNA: TGTGCCACCAGGGGACAGGGAGCTGGAAACACCATATATTTT.

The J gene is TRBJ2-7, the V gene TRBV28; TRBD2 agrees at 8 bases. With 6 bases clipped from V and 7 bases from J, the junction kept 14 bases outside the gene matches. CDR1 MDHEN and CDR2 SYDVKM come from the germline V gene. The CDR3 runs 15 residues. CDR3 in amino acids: CASSPGLADPWEQYF. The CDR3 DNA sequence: TGTGCCAGCAGCCCCGGACTAGCAGATCCTTGGGAGCAGTACTTC. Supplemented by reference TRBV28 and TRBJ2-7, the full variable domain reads DVKVTQSSRYLVKRTGEKVFLECVQDMDHENMFWYRQDPGLGLRLIYFSYDVKMKEKGDIPEGYSVSREKKERFSLILESASTNQTSMYLCASSPGLADPWEQYFGPGTRLTVT.

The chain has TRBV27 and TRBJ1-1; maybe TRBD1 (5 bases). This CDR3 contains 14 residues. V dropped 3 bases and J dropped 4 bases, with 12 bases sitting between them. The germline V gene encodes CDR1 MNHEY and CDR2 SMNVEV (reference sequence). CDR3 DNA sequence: TGTGCCAGCAGTTTGTGGGGCGCGAGCACTGAAGCTTTCTTT. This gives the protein CASSLWGASTEAFF.

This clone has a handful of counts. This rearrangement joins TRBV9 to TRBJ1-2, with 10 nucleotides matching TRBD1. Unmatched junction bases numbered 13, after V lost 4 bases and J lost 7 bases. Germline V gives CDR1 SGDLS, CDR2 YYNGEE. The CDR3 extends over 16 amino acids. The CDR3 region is CASSPSQDRGGSGYTF. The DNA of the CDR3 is TGTGCCAGCAGCCCGAGCCAGGACAGGGGGGGGAGTGGCTACACCTTC.

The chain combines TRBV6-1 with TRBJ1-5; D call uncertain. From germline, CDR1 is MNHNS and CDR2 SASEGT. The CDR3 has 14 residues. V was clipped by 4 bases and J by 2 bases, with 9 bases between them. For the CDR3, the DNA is TGTGCCAGCAGTGCGGGGAGGGGCAATCAGCCCCAGCATTTT. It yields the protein CASSAGRGNQPQHF.

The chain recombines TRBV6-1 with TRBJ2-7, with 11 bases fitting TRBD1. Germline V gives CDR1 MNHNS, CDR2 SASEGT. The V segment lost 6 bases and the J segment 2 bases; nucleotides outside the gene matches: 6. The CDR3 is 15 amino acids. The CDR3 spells CASRRGGQGAYEQYF. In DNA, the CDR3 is TGTGCCAGCAGGAGGGGGGGACAGGGGGCCTACGAGCAGTACTTC.

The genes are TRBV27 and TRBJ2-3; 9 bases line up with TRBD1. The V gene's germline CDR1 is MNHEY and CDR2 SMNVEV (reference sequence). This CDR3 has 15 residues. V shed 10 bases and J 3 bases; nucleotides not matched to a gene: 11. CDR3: CATATGGAGTDTQYF. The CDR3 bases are TGTGCCACTGCTACAGGGGGCGCTGGGACAGATACGCAGTATTTT.

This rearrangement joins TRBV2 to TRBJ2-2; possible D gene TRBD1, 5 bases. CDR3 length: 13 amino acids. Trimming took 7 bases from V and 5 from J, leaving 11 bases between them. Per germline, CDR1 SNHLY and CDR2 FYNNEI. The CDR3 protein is CASTMTETGELFF. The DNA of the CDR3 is TGTGCCAGCACCATGACAGAGACCGGGGAGCTGTTTTTT.

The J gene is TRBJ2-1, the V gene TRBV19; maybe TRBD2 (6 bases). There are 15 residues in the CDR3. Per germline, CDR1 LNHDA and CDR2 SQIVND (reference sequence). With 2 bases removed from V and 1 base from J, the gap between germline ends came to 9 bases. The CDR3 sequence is CASSIWRGSYNEQFF. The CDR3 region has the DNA TGTGCCAGTAGTATATGGCGGGGATCCTACAATGAGCAGTTCTTC.

CDR3 region: CASSPRQGVTGELFF. The CDR3, as DNA: TGTGCCAGCAGCCCGCGACAGGGAGTCACCGGGGAGCTGTTTTTT. This sequence joins TRBV14 and TRBJ2-2, with 7 positions matching TRBD1. Germline V CDR1 and CDR2: SGHDN, FVKESK. J was trimmed by 4 bases and V by 4 bases; bases with no gene match: 6. CDR3 length: 15 amino acids.

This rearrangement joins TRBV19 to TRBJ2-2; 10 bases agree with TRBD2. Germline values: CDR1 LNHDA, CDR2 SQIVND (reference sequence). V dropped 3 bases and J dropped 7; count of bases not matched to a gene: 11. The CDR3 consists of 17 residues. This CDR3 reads CASSIVLAGAVSGELFF. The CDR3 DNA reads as TGTGCCAGTAGTATTGTCCTAGCGGGAGCGGTAAGCGGGGAGCTGTTTTTT.

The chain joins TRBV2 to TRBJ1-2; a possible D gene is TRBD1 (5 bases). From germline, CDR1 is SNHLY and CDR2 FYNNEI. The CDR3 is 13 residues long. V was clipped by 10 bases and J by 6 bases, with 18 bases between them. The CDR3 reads CATPGVLDHGYTF. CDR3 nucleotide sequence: TGTGCCACCCCGGGGGTTTTAGACCATGGCTACACCTTC.

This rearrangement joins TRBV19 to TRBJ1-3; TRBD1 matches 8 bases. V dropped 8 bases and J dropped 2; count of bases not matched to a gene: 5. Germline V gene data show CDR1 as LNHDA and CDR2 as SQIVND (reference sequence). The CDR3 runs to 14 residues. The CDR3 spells CASLRTGTGNTIYF. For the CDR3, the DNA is TGTGCCAGTCTAAGGACAGGGACTGGAAACACCATATATTTT.

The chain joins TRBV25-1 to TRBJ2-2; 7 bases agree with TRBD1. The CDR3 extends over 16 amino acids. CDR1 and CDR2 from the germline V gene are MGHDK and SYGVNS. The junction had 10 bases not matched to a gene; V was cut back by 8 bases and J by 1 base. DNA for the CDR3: TGTGCCAGCCGCGCACCGGGACAGCAGAACACCGGGGAGCTGTTTTTT. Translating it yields CASRAPGQQNTGELFF.

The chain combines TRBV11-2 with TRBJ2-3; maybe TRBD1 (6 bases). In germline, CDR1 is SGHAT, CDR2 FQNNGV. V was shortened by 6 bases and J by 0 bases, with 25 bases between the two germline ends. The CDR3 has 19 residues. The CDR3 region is CASRPAGTRGLSSTDTQYF. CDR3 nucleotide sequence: TGTGCCAGCAGACCTGCCGGGACACGAGGCTTGAGTAGCACAGATACGCAGTATTTT.

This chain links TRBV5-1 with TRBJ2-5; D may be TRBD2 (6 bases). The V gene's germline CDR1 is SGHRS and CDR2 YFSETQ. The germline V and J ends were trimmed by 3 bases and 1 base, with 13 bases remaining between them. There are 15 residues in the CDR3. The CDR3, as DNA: TGCGCCAGCAGCTCGTCGGGGGTTTCCCAAGAGACCCAGTACTTC. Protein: CASSSSGVSQETQYF.

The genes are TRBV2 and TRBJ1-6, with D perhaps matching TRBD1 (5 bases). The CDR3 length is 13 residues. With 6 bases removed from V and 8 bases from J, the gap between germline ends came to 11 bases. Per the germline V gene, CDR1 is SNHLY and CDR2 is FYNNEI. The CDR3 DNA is TGTGCCAGCAGGCGGGGGACGGATTCACCCCTCCACTTT. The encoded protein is CASRRGTDSPLHF. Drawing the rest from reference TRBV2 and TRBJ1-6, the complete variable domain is EPEVTQTPSHQVTQMGQEVILRCVPISNHLYFYWYRQILGQKVEFLVSFYNNEISEKSEIFDDQFSVERPDGSNFTLKIRSTKLEDSAMYFCASRRGTDSPLHFGNGTRLTVT.

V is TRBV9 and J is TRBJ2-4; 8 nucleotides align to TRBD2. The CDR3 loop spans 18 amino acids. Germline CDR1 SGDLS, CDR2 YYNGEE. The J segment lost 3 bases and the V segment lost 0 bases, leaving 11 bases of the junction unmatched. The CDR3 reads CASSVAGGPYNDKNIQYF. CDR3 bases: TGTGCCAGCAGCGTAGCGGGGGGGCCTTATAACGACAAAAACATTCAGTACTTC.

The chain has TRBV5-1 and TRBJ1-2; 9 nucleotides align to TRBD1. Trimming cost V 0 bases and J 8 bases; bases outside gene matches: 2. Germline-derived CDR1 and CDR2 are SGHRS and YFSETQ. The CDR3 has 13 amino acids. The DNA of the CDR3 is TGCGCCAGCAGCTTGGATACAGGGGGCGGCTACACCTTC. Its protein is CASSLDTGGGYTF.

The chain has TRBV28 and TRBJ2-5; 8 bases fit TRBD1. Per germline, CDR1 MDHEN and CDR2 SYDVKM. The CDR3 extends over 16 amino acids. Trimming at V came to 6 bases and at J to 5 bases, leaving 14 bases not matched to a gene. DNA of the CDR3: TGTGCCAGCAGCCCTCTCAGGGGGCTCGGAGATGAGACCCAGTACTTC. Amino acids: CASSPLRGLGDETQYF.

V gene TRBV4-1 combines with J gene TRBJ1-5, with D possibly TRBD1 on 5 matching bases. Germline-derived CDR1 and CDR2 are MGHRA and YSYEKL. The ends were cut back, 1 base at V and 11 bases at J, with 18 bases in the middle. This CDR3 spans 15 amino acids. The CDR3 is CASSQGERQPETQHF. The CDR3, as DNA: TGCGCCAGCAGCCAAGGTGAGAGACAGCCTGAGACCCAGCATTTT.

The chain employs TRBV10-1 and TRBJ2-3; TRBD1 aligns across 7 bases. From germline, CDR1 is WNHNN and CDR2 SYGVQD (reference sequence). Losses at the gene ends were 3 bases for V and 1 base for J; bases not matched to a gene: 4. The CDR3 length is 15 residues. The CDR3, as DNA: TGCGCCAGCAGTGAAGGGGGCTCTGGCACAGATACGCAGTATTTT. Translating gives CASSEGGSGTDTQYF.